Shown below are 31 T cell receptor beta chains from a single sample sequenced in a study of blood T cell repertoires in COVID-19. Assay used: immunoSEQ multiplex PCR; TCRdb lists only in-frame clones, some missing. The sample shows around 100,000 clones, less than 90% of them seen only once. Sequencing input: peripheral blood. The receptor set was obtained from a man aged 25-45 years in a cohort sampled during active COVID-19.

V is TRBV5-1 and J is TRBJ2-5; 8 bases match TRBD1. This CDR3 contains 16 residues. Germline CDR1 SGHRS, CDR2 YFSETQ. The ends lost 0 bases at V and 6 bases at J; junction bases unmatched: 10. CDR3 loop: CASSLDMAGGAKTQYF. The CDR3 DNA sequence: TGCGCCAGCAGCTTGGATATGGCAGGGGGCGCGAAGACCCAGTACTTC.

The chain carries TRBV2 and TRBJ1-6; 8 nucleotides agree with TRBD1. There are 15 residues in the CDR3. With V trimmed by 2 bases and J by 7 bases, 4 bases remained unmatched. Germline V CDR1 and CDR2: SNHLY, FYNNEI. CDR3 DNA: TGTGCCAGCAGTGAACAGGGGGCAGACAATTCACCCCTCCACTTT. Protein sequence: CASSEQGADNSPLHF.

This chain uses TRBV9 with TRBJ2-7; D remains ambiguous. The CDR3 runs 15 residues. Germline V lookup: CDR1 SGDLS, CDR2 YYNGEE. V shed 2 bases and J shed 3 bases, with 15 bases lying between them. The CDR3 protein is CASSVRGGDLYEQYF. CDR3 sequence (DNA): TGTGCCAGCAGCGTTCGTGGCGGAGATCTCTACGAGCAGTACTTC. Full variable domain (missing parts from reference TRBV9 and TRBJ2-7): DSGVTQTPKHLITATGQRVTLRCSPRSGDLSVYWYQQSLDQGLQFLIQYYNGEERAKGNILERFSAQQFPDLHSELNLSSLELGDSALYFCASSVRGGDLYEQYFGPGTRLTVT.

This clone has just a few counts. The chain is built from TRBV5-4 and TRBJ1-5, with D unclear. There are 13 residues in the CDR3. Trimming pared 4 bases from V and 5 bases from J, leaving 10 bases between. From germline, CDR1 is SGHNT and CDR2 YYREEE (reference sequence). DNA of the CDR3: TGTGCCAGCAGCCAGATCCCCGATCAGCCCCAGCATTTT. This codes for CASSQIPDQPQHF.

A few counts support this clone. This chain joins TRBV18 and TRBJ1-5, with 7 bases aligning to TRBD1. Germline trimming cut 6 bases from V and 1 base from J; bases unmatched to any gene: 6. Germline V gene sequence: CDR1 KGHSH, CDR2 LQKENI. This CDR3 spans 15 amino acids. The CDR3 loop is CASSFDRASNQPQHF. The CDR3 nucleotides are TGTGCCAGCTCTTTCGACAGGGCGAGCAATCAGCCCCAGCATTTT. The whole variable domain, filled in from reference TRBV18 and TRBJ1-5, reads NAGVMQNPRHLVRRRGQEARLRCSPMKGHSHVYWYRQLPEEGLKFMVYLQKENIIDESGMPKERFSAEFPKEGPSILRIQQVVRGDSAAYFCASSFDRASNQPQHFGDGTRLSIL.

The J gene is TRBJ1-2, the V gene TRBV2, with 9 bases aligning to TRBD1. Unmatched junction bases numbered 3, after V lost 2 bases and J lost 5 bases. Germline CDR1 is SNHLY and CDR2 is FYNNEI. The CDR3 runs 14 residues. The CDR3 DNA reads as TGTGCCAGCAGTGAAACAGGGGGCCATTATGGCTACACCTTC. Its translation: CASSETGGHYGYTF.

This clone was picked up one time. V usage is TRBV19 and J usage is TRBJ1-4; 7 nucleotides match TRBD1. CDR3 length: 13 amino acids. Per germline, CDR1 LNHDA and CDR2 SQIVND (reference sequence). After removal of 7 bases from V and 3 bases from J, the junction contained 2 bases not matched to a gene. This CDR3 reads CASTDRPNEKLFF. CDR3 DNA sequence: TGTGCCAGTACGGACAGGCCTAATGAAAAACTGTTTTTT.

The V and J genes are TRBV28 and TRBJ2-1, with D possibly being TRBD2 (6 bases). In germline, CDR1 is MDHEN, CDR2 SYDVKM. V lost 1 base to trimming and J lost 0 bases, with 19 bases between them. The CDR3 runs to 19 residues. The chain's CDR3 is CASSLFGFRGVSSYNEQFF. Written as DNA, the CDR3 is TGTGCCAGCAGTTTATTCGGGTTTCGCGGGGTAAGCTCCTACAATGAGCAGTTCTTC.

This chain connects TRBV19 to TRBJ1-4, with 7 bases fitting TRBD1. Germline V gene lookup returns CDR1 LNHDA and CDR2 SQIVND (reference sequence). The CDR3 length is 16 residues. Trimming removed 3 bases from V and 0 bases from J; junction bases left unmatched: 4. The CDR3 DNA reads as TGTGCCAGTAGTATCGGGACAGCTGCAACTAATGAAAAACTGTTTTTT. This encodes CASSIGTAATNEKLFF.

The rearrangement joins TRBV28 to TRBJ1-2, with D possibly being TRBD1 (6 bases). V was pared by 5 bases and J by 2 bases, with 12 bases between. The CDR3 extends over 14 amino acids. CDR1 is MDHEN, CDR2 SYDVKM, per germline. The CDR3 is CASSPEGENYGYTF. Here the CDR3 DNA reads TGTGCCAGCAGTCCTGAGGGGGAGAACTATGGCTACACCTTC.

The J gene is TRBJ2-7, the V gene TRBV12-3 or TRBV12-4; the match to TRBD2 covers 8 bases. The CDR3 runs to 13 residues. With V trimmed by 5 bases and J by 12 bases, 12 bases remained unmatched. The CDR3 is CASSPTAGTRTYF. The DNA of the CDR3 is TGTGCCAGCAGTCCAACCGCCGGGACTAGGACGTACTTC.

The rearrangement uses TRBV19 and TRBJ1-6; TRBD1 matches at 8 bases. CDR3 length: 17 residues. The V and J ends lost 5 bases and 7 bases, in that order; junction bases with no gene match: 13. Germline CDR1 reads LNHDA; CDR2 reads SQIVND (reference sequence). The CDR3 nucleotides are TGTGCCAGTAGTCCCTACCTCCGACAGGGGAAGAATTCACCCCTCCACTTT. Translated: CASSPYLRQGKNSPLHF. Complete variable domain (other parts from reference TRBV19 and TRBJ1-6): DGGITQSPKYLFRKEGQNVTLSCEQNLNHDAMYWYRQDPGQGLRLIYYSQIVNDFQKGDIAEGYSVSREKKESFPLTVTSAQKNPTAFYLCASSPYLRQGKNSPLHFGNGTRLTVT.

This CDR3 is CASSIGTGSNQPQHF. CDR3 DNA sequence: TGTGCCAGTAGTATAGGGACAGGGAGCAATCAGCCCCAGCATTTT. This chain connects TRBV19 to TRBJ1-5; the match to TRBD1 covers 8 bases. Germline CDR1 LNHDA, CDR2 SQIVND (reference sequence). The trim removed 1 base at V and 1 base at J, leaving 0 bases unmatched. CDR3 length equals 15 residues.

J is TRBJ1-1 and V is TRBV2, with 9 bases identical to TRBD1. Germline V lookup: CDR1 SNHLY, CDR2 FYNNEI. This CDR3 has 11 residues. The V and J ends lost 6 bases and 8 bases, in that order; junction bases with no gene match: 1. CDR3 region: CASRGQGEAFF. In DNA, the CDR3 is TGTGCCAGCAGGGGACAGGGAGAAGCTTTCTTT.

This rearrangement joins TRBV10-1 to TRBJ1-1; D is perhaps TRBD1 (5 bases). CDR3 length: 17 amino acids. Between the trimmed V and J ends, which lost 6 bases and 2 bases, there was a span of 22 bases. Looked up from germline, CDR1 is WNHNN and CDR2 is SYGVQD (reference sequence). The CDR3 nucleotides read TGCGCCAGCAGCCCCGGGGGGTACAGGAGCCTTAACACTGAAGCTTTCTTT. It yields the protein CASSPGGYRSLNTEAFF.

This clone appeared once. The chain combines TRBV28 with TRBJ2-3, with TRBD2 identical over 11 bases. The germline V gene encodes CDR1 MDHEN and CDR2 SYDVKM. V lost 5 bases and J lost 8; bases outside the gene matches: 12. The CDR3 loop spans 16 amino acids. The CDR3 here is CASSPRLAGPAGTQYF. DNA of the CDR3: TGTGCCAGCAGTCCCCGACTAGCGGGGCCCGCCGGTACGCAGTATTTT.

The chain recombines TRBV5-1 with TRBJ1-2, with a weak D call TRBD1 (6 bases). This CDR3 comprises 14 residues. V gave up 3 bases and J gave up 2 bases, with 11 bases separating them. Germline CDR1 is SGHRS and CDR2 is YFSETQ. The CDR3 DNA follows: TGCGCCAGCAGCTCACAGGGTCCCAACTATGGCTACACCTTC. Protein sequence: CASSSQGPNYGYTF.

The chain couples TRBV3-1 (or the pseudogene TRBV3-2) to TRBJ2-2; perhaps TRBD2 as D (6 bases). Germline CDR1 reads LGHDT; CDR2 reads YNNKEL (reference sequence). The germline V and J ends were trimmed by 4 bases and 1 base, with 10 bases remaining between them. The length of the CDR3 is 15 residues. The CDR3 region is CASSPDYRNTGELFF. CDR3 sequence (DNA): TGTGCCAGCAGCCCGGACTATCGGAACACCGGGGAGCTGTTTTTT.

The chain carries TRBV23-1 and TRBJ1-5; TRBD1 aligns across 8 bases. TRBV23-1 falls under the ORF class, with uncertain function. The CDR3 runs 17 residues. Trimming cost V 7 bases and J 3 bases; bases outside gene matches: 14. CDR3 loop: CASIPGTGPSVNQPQHF. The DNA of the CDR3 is TGCGCCAGCATACCGGGGACAGGACCTTCGGTCAATCAGCCCCAGCATTTT.

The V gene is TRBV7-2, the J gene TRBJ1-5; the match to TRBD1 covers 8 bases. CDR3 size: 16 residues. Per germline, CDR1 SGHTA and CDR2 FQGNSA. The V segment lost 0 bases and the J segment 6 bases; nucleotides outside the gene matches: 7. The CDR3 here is CASSLARGLTGQPQHF. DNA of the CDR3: TGTGCCAGCAGCTTAGCCAGGGGGCTGACGGGTCAGCCCCAGCATTTT.

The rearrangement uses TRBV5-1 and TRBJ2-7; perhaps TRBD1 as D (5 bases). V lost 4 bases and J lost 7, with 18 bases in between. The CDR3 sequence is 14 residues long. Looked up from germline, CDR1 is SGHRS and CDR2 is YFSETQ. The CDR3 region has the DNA TGCGCCAGCAGCCAACGGCAGGGTTCAAATGAGCAGTACTTC. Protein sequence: CASSQRQGSNEQYF.

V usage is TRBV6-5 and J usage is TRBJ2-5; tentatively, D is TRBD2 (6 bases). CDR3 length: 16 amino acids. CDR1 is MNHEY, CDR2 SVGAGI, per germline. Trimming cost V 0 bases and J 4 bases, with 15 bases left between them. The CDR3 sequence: CASSYSPGGPLETQYF. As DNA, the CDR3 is TGTGCCAGCAGTTACTCCCCCGGAGGGCCCCTAGAGACCCAGTACTTC.

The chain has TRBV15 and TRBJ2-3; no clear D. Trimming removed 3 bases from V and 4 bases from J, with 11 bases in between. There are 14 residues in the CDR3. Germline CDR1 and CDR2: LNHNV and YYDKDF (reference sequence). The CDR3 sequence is CATSRRSSSDTQYF. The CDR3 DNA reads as TGTGCCACCAGCAGGAGGTCCTCCTCAGATACGCAGTATTTT.

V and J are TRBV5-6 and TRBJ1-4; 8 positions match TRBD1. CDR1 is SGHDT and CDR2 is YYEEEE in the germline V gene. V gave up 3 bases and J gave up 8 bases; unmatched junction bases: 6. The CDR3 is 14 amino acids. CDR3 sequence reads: CASSSGQGDEKLFF. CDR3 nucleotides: TGTGCCAGCAGCTCCGGACAGGGAGACGAAAAACTGTTTTTT.

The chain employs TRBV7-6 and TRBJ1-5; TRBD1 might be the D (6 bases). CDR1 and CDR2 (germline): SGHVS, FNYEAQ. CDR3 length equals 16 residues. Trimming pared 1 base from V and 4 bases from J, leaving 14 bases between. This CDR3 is CASSLEAGTLNQPQHF. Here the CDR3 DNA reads TGTGCCAGCAGCTTAGAAGCCGGGACACTAAATCAGCCCCAGCATTTT.

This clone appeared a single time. Here the CDR3 reads CASSQGGTSGGPGEFF. The CDR3 DNA reads TGTGCCAGCAGCCAAGGAGGAACTAGCGGGGGGCCGGGGGAGTTCTTC. The chain recombines TRBV3-1 (or the pseudogene TRBV3-2) with TRBJ2-1; 12 bases agree with TRBD2. Germline CDR1 LGHDT, CDR2 YNNKEL (reference sequence). The CDR3 covers 16 residues. J lost 14 bases, V lost 1 base, and 12 bases had no gene match.

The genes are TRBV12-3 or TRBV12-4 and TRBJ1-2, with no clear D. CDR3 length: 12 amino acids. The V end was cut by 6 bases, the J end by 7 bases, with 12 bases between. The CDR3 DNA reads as TGTGCCAGCAGCCCTCCAGGAGGTGGCTACACCTTC. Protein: CASSPPGGGYTF.

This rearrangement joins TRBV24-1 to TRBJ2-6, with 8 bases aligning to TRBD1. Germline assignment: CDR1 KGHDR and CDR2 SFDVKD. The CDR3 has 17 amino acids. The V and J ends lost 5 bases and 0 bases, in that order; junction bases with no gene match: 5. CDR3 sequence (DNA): TGTGCCACCAGTGGATGGGGACAGGACTCTGGGGCCAACGTCCTGACTTTC. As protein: CATSGWGQDSGANVLTF.

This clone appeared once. The CDR3 protein is CACRDRVTYGYTF. As DNA, the CDR3 is TGTGCCTGCAGGGACAGGGTGACCTATGGCTACACCTTC. V gene TRBV30 combines with J gene TRBJ1-2; 9 bases line up with TRBD1. V dropped 6 bases and J dropped 4; count of bases not matched to a gene: 6. The CDR3 contains 13 residues. The germline CDR1 and CDR2 sequences are GTSNPN and SVGIG (reference sequence).

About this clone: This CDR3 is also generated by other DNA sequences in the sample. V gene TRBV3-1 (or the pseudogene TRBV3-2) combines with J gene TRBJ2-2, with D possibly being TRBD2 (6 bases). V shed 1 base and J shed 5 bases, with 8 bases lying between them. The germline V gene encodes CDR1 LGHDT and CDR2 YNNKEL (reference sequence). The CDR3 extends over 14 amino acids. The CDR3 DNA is TGTGCCAGCAGCCAAGGAGCGGGTACCGGGGAGCTGTTTTTT. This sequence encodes CASSQGAGTGELFF.

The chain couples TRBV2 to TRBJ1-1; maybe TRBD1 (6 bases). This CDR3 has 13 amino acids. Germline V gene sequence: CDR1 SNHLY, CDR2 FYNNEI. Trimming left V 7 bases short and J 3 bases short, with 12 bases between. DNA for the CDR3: TGTGCCAGCACCCAAGGGGGTTACACTGAAGCTTTCTTT. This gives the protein CASTQGGYTEAFF.